Following are 5 T cell receptor beta chains from one sample sequenced in a study of CD8 T cells in ankylosing spondylitis (dated by TCRdb to the late 2010s). These receptors lack a known antigen. The library came from 5' RACE. This sample was sequenced with an Illumina HiSeq 2500. The raw public data were reprocessed by TCRdb itself: fastp quality trimming at Q25, MiXCR clonotype calling, in-frame beta chains only. Each entry merges the rows of one CDR3 protein and shows their most common DNA and genes. The sample has more than 650,000 distinct CDR3 sequences on record, roughly 10% of them singletons. Approximately 0.51% of the sample is in the top ten clones. Here is what the overall study found, with its caveats: A TCR beta motif of fewer than 10 highly homologous amino acid variants appeared characteristic of blood from ankylosing spondylitis patients.

The sequenced sample was blood, either unsorted or a sorted T cell fraction (not recorded which). These receptors all come from a male donor with ankylosing spondylitis.

This sequence joins TRBV6-1 and TRBJ2-7; D remains unclear. V gave up 5 bases and J gave up 0 bases, with 11 bases separating them. The CDR3 loop spans 14 amino acids. The germline gives CDR1 MNHNS, CDR2 SASEGT. CDR3 sequence: CASSQHRSSYEQYF. The CDR3 DNA reads TGTGCCAGCAGTCAACATAGGAGCTCCTACGAGCAGTACTTC.

This clonotype occurred a few times. This chain joins TRBV10-3 and TRBJ2-3; a weak D match, TRBD2 (6 bases). Germline values: CDR1 ENHRY, CDR2 SYGVKD. Trimming removed 3 bases at V and 2 bases at J, with 15 bases between. The CDR3 runs 16 residues. The DNA of the CDR3 is TGTGCCATCAGTGATGGACTGCGGGAAGTCACAGATACGCAGTATTTT. It translates to CAISDGLREVTDTQYF.

This clonotype was seen a few times. The rearrangement uses TRBV24-1 and TRBJ2-2; 8 nucleotides match TRBD2. CDR3 length equals 16 residues. Germline CDR1 is KGHDR and CDR2 is SFDVKD. V lost 0 bases and J lost 3; bases outside the gene matches: 2. The DNA of the CDR3 is TGTGCCACCAGTGATTTGCGAGCGGGGGACACCGGGGAGCTGTTTTTT. Residues: CATSDLRAGDTGELFF.

The chain has TRBV4-1 and TRBJ2-3, with D hard to call. There are 16 residues in the CDR3. Germline values: CDR1 MGHRA, CDR2 YSYEKL. The V and J ends lost 1 base and 2 bases respectively, with 13 bases between them. CDR3 region: CASSQAILGYTDTQYF. The CDR3 DNA follows: TGCGCCAGCAGCCAAGCGATTTTGGGCTACACAGATACGCAGTATTTT.

This clonotype was observed a handful of times. V is TRBV20-1 and J is TRBJ1-4; D is possibly TRBD1 (5 bases). Trimming pared 5 bases from V and 5 bases from J, leaving 9 bases between. Germline V lookup: CDR1 DFQATT, CDR2 SNEGSKA (reference sequence). The CDR3 runs to 12 residues. The DNA for the CDR3 is TGCAGTGCTGACTCAGGGAATGAAAAACTGTTTTTT. Amino acid sequence: CSADSGNEKLFF.